This passage covers 19 T cell receptor beta chains from one sample sequenced in a study of blood T cell repertoires in COVID-19. Sequencing was performed with immunoSEQ multiplex PCR; in TCRdb, only in-frame clones are kept and a portion is missing. Of a few hundred thousand clones in the sample, roughly 85% were seen once. Sequencing was done on a sample of PBMCs or T cells enriched from blood (not recorded which). Receptors originate from a woman in her fifties or sixties who had recovered from COVID-19.

In its sample, this clone was seen a few times. The V and J genes are TRBV25-1 and TRBJ1-4, with a tentative D call TRBD1 (6 bases). Trimming pared 1 base from V and 7 bases from J, leaving 10 bases between. The CDR3 runs 14 residues. Per the germline V gene, CDR1 is MGHDK and CDR2 is SYGVNS. The CDR3 bases are TGTGCCAGCAGTGAATTACAGGGCTCTGAAAAACTGTTTTTT. It translates to CASSELQGSEKLFF. Supplemented by reference TRBV25-1 and TRBJ1-4, the full variable domain reads EADIYQTPRYLVIGTGKKITLECSQTMGHDKMYWYQQDPGMELHLIHYSYGVNSTEKGDLSSESTVSRIRTEHFPLTLESARPSHTSQYLCASSELQGSEKLFFGSGTQLSVL.

The V and J genes are TRBV10-1 and TRBJ1-1; D ambiguous. This CDR3 has 15 residues. Between the trimmed V and J ends, which lost 0 bases and 1 base, there was a span of 9 bases. From germline, CDR1 is WNHNN and CDR2 SYGVQD (reference sequence). The CDR3 protein is CASSESTGTNTEAFF. The CDR3 DNA sequence: TGCGCCAGCAGTGAGTCGACGGGAACGAACACTGAAGCTTTCTTT.

The chain carries TRBV15 and TRBJ2-1; 10 nucleotides line up with TRBD2. Germline loops: CDR1 LNHNV, CDR2 YYDKDF (reference sequence). V lost 3 bases, J lost 10 bases, and 12 bases stayed unmatched. The CDR3 has 16 amino acids. CDR3 region: CATSRRSGRALVEQFF. CDR3 nucleotides: TGTGCCACCAGCAGGCGAAGCGGGAGGGCACTAGTGGAGCAGTTCTTC.

This clone was recorded once. The V and J genes are TRBV4-1 and TRBJ2-7; 14 nucleotides match TRBD2. V dropped 4 bases and J dropped 3; count of bases not matched to a gene: 5. CDR3 length: 16 amino acids. The germline V gene encodes CDR1 MGHRA and CDR2 YSYEKL. CDR3 in amino acids: CASSRLGLAGVYEQYF. In DNA form, the CDR3 reads TGCGCCAGCAGCCGATTGGGACTAGCGGGAGTCTACGAGCAGTACTTC.

The chain is built from TRBV7-2 and TRBJ2-1, with D possibly being TRBD1 (6 bases). Germline V gives CDR1 SGHTA, CDR2 FQGNSA. The CDR3 loop spans 15 amino acids. V was shortened by 8 bases and J by 0 bases, with 14 bases between the two germline ends. CDR3 sequence reads: CASSEGVPSYNEQFF. CDR3 nucleotides: TGTGCCAGCTCTGAGGGGGTTCCCTCCTACAATGAGCAGTTCTTC.

J is TRBJ1-2 and V is TRBV19, with 8 bases aligning to TRBD1. The junction had 15 bases not matched to a gene; V was cut back by 8 bases and J by 7 bases. Per the germline V gene, CDR1 is LNHDA and CDR2 is SQIVND (reference sequence). The CDR3 is 15 residues long. DNA of the CDR3: TGTGCCAGTCGATCAACCGGGACAGGACGTGCTGGCTACACCTTC. Translated: CASRSTGTGRAGYTF.

J is TRBJ2-5 and V is TRBV7-2; possibly TRBD1 for D (6 bases). The CDR3 is made up of 14 amino acids. Deletions cut 5 bases from V and 4 bases from J, with 14 bases between. Germline V gene sequence: CDR1 SGHTA, CDR2 FQGNSA. CDR3 amino acids: CASSVLRQVETQYF. The CDR3 DNA sequence: TGTGCCAGCAGCGTCCTTCGACAGGTAGAGACCCAGTACTTC.

The rearrangement joins TRBV10-3 to TRBJ2-1; TRBD2 matches at 10 bases. CDR3 length equals 16 residues. V trimming: 0 bases; J trimming: 6 bases; junction bases outside the gene matches: 5. Germline CDR1 reads ENHRY; CDR2 reads SYGVKD. The CDR3 DNA reads as TGTGCCATCAGTGAGTCGGTAGCGGGGGGTCCCAATGAGCAGTTCTTC. This codes for CAISESVAGGPNEQFF.

The V call is TRBV18, the J call TRBJ2-1; the match to TRBD2 covers 9 bases. Germline lookup yields CDR1 KGHSH and CDR2 LQKENI. The CDR3 spans 18 residues. V lost 3 bases, J lost 0 bases, and 9 bases stayed unmatched. CDR3 bases: TGTGCCAGCTCACCCCTTAGCGGGAGTCTGAGCTCCTACAATGAGCAGTTCTTC. It codes for CASSPLSGSLSSYNEQFF.

The rearrangement joins TRBV7-3 to TRBJ2-2; D is unclear. V was pared by 3 bases and J by 4 bases, with 9 bases between. The CDR3 contains 14 residues. Germline CDR1 is SGHTA and CDR2 is FQGTGA. Written as DNA, the CDR3 is TGTGCCAGCAGCTTTTGGGCCTCCACCGGGGAGCTGTTTTTT. Amino acids: CASSFWASTGELFF.

This clone was found once. V and J are TRBV7-2 and TRBJ2-2; D is perhaps TRBD2 (6 bases). The CDR3 runs to 14 residues. Germline assignment: CDR1 SGHTA and CDR2 FQGNSA. V was pared by 6 bases and J by 1 base, with 9 bases between. This CDR3 reads CASRGAGNTGELFF. The CDR3 nucleotides read TGTGCCAGCAGGGGAGCGGGGAACACCGGGGAGCTGTTTTTT.

The chain has TRBV5-1 and TRBJ1-1, with 10 bases lining up with TRBD1. J gave up 6 bases and V 1 base, and 9 bases lay outside the gene matches. The length of the CDR3 is 16 residues. The V gene's germline CDR1 is SGHRS and CDR2 YFSETQ. CDR3 sequence reads: CASSLTTTGGIAEAFF. The CDR3 DNA reads as TGCGCCAGCAGCTTGACGACGACAGGGGGCATCGCTGAAGCTTTCTTT.

Only a few counts were recorded for this clone. The V and J genes are TRBV3-1 (or the pseudogene TRBV3-2) and TRBJ1-2; D uncertain. Germline V CDR1 and CDR2: LGHDT, YNNKEL (reference sequence). Trimming removed 2 bases at V and 8 bases at J, with 21 bases between. The CDR3 is 16 residues long. The chain's CDR3 is CASSQILTDRTRGYTF. For the CDR3, the DNA is TGTGCCAGCAGCCAAATACTAACCGACCGGACTAGAGGCTACACCTTC.

The CDR3 region is CASSPGQGAQLSGYTF. CDR3 sequence (DNA): TGTGCCAGCAGCCCGGGACAGGGGGCACAATTATCGGGCTACACCTTC. The chain recombines TRBV5-4 with TRBJ1-2; the match to TRBD1 covers 12 bases. Germline V gene data show CDR1 as SGHNT and CDR2 as YYREEE (reference sequence). The CDR3 sequence is 16 residues long. V dropped 4 bases and J dropped 8; count of bases not matched to a gene: 12. Looking up the rest from reference TRBV5-4 and TRBJ1-2 gives the full variable domain: ETGVTQSPTHLIKTRGQQVTLRCSSQSGHNTVSWYQQALGQGPQFIFQYYREEENGRGNFPPRFSGLQFPNYSSELNVNALELDDSALYLCASSPGQGAQLSGYTFGSGTRLTVV.

J is TRBJ2-5 and V is TRBV5-1; perhaps TRBD2 as D (6 bases). Germline CDR1 SGHRS, CDR2 YFSETQ. The CDR3 runs 13 residues. Trimming took off 4 bases at V and 3 bases at J, with 10 bases between the two ends. CDR3 in DNA: TGCGCCAGCAGCCGAGGGACTGAAGAGACCCAGTACTTC. Encoded protein: CASSRGTEETQYF.

This clone was found a few times. This chain connects TRBV7-9 to TRBJ2-3, with a tentative D call TRBD1 (6 bases). V was shortened by 4 bases and J by 4 bases, with 18 bases between the two germline ends. The germline V gene encodes CDR1 SEHNR and CDR2 FQNEAQ (reference sequence). The CDR3 runs to 16 residues. The CDR3 sequence: CASSYVRGGVADTQYF. CDR3 DNA sequence: TGTGCCAGCAGCTATGTAAGAGGGGGAGTCGCAGATACGCAGTATTTT.

This clone appeared a single time. The chain couples TRBV3-1 (or the pseudogene TRBV3-2) to TRBJ2-3; D remains ambiguous. This CDR3 comprises 17 residues. V lost 2 bases to trimming and J lost 0 bases, with 15 bases between them. CDR1 and CDR2 from the germline V gene are LGHDT and YNNKEL (reference sequence). DNA of the CDR3: TGTGCCAGCAGCCAAAACCCTAGTCGGCCTAGCACAGATACGCAGTATTTT. This codes for CASSQNPSRPSTDTQYF.

This clone was seen a handful of times. The chain is built from TRBV4-1 and TRBJ1-2, with unresolved D. Germline loops: CDR1 MGHRA, CDR2 YSYEKL. V was shortened by 0 bases and J by 0 bases, with 11 bases between the two germline ends. The CDR3 loop spans 16 amino acids. In nucleotides, the CDR3 is TGCGCCAGCAGCCAAGATAGGTCCCTAGCTAACTATGGCTACACCTTC. As protein: CASSQDRSLANYGYTF.

The chain couples TRBV11-2 to TRBJ1-1; tentative D call: TRBD1 (6 bases). Trimming pared 5 bases from V and 5 bases from J, leaving 15 bases between. Germline-derived CDR1 and CDR2 are SGHAT and FQNNGV. The CDR3 sequence is 14 residues long. The CDR3 reads CASSEQGSKTEAFF. CDR3 in DNA: TGTGCCAGCAGCGAACAGGGTTCAAAGACTGAAGCTTTCTTT.